The clone carrying this T cell receptor beta chain was counted between two and nine times. Its antigen is unidentified. Trimming left V 1 base short and J 6 bases short, with 10 bases between. This CDR3 spans 14 amino acids. CDR1 and CDR2 (germline): LNHNV, YYDKDF (reference sequence). This entry belongs to a study of beta chain features in type 1 diabetes. Study outcomes and limitations: A moderate, significant TCRB CDR3 shortening appeared in type 1 diabetes across four CD4+ subsets.

Every bit of the isolated RNA underwent reverse transcription, so sequencing read expressed TCRB transcripts. Naive, central memory and regulatory T cell samples yielded about 3.57 million reads on average. Sequenced by immunoSEQ multiplex PCR; TCRdb stores in-frame clones only, minus some. The data contain 500,000 to 800,000 clones, roughly 12% of them singletons. What was sequenced was naive CD4+ T cells from blood. The source is a man in his thirties or forties with type 1 diabetes. The chain carries TRBV15 and TRBJ2-4; no reliable D call. The CDR3, as DNA: TGTGCCACCAGCAGAGTGGTGGGCCCAAACATTCAGTACTTC. This sequence encodes CATSRVVGPNIQYF.